Listed below are T cell receptor beta chains from one sample, sequenced in a study of T cell responses to AZD1222 COVID-19 vaccine. Using immunoSEQ multiplex PCR, the repertoire was profiled, and TCRdb retains in-frame clones only, with some absent. The sample carries roughly 120,000 clones, just over 85% recorded once. Sequenced here: peripheral blood, sampled on day 0 of AZD1222 vaccination. The receptor set was obtained from an adult in good health. Both conserved end residues are part of each CDR3. A D gene is named only where the DNA matches it firmly. Expanded clones are given a class, and other clones once, few, many or no size at all.

TRBV5-1	20	TRBD2	TRBJ2-1	NA	CASSFFAPGTSGGTYNEQFF	TGCGCCAGCAGCTTTTTTGCCCCCGGGACTAGCGGGGGAACCTACAATGAGCAGTTCTTC
TRBV6-2/TRBV6-3	15	NA	TRBJ1-6	NA	CASSLGSSYNSPLHF	TGTGCCAGCAGTTTGGGGAGCTCCTATAATTCACCCCTCCACTTT
TRBV11-2	14	NA	TRBJ1-2	NA	CASSFSGFRYGYTF	TGTGCCAGCAGCTTCTCCGGTTTCCGCTATGGCTACACCTTC
TRBV5-6	15	NA	TRBJ2-1	NA	CASSSSPGSYNEQFF	TGTGCCAGCAGCTCTAGTCCAGGCTCCTACAATGAGCAGTTCTTC
TRBV20-1	11	NA	TRBJ1-1	NA	CSASPNTEAFF	TGCAGTGCTTCACCGAACACTGAAGCTTTCTTT
TRBV7-2	16	NA	TRBJ1-2	NA	CASSFHGGARRNGYTF	TGTGCCAGCAGCTTTCACGGGGGGGCGCGGAGGAATGGCTACACCTTC
TRBV6-5	15	NA	TRBJ2-7	NA	CASSYSLSASYEQYF	TGTGCCAGCAGTTACTCGCTAAGCGCTAGCTACGAGCAGTACTTC
TRBV27	13	NA	TRBJ1-4	NA	CASRNRGNEKLFF	TGTGCCAGCAGAAATAGGGGGAATGAAAAACTGTTTTTT
TRBV27	11	NA	TRBJ2-1	NA	CASSFYNEQFF	TGTGCCAGCAGTTTTTACAATGAGCAGTTCTTC
TRBV7-9	12	NA	TRBJ2-7	NA	CASSLAKGTEHF	TGTGCCAGCAGCTTAGCGAAAGGGACCGAGCACTTC
TRBV30	13	NA	TRBJ1-5	NA	CAWSLIPNQPQHF	TGTGCCTGGAGTTTAATCCCCAATCAGCCCCAGCATTTT
TRBV20-1	14	TRBD2	TRBJ2-7	NA	CSASRSSGSDEQYF	TGCAGTGCTAGTAGATCTAGCGGGAGTGACGAGCAGTACTTC
TRBV7-2	12	NA	TRBJ1-5	NA	CASSFYGGPQHF	TGTGCCAGCAGCTTCTACGGGGGGCCCCAGCATTTT
TRBV19	12	NA	TRBJ2-3	NA	CASSRPTYTQYF	TGTGCCAGTAGCCGTCCGACATATACGCAGTATTTT
TRBV18	13	NA	TRBJ1-4	NA	CASSPGNNEKLFF	TGTGCCAGCTCACCAGGGAATAATGAAAAACTGTTTTTT
TRBV7-2	15	NA	TRBJ1-6	NA	CASSTLSSYNSPLHF	TGTGCCAGCAGCACCCTCAGCTCCTATAATTCACCCCTCCACTTT
TRBV19	13	TRBD1	TRBJ2-1	NA	CASRGQGVNEQFF	TGTGCCAGTAGGGGACAGGGGGTCAATGAGCAGTTCTTC
TRBV28	15	TRBD1	TRBJ1-6	few	CASRGQGSYNSPLHF	TGTGCCAGCAGGGGACAGGGTTCCTATAATTCACCCCTCCACTTT
TRBV2	15	NA	TRBJ1-1	NA	CARFEPGHSNTEAFF	TGTGCCAGGTTCGAACCGGGACACTCGAACACTGAAGCTTTCTTT
TRBV11-2	13	NA	TRBJ1-6	NA	CASSLVRDSPLHF	TGTGCCAGCAGCTTAGTGAGGGATTCACCCCTCCACTTT
TRBV11-2	16	NA	TRBJ1-1	NA	CASSSSLQIPNTEAFF	TGTGCCAGCAGCTCCAGCCTACAGATACCGAACACTGAAGCTTTCTTT
TRBV7-8	13	NA	TRBJ1-2	NA	CASSPRGSSGYTF	TGTGCCAGCAGCCCCAGAGGGTCGTCGGGCTACACCTTC
TRBV5-1	15	TRBD1	TRBJ1-2	once	CASSFRDSANYGYTF	TGCGCCAGCAGCTTCCGGGACAGTGCTAACTATGGCTACACCTTC
TRBV18	17	TRBD1	TRBJ2-1	once	CASSHNSGQGTYNEQFF	TGTGCCAGCTCGCATAACTCTGGACAGGGGACCTACAATGAGCAGTTCTTC
TRBV18	16	NA	TRBJ1-1	NA	CASSPQGKELNTEAFF	TGTGCCAGCTCACCCCAAGGCAAAGAATTGAACACTGAAGCTTTCTTT
TRBV5-4	15	NA	TRBJ1-4	NA	CASSSWTGPNEKLFF	TGTGCCAGCAGCTCCTGGACGGGCCCTAATGAAAAACTGTTTTTT
TRBV24-1	11	NA	TRBJ1-2	NA	CATSDLGGYTF	TGTGCCACCAGTGATCTGGGAGGCTACACCTTC
TRBV3-1/TRBV3-2	17	TRBD2	TRBJ2-3	NA	CASSQGLAGGSADTQYF	TGTGCCAGCAGCCAAGGGCTAGCGGGGGGCAGCGCAGATACGCAGTATTTT
TRBV5-1	15	NA	TRBJ1-3	NA	CASSLEGLAGNTIYF	TGCGCCAGCAGCTTGGAGGGGTTAGCTGGAAACACCATATATTTT
TRBV9	14	TRBD1	TRBJ1-2	NA	CASSPGQAIPGYTF	TGTGCCAGCAGCCCGGGACAGGCCATACCGGGCTACACCTTC
TRBV11-2	14	NA	TRBJ1-4	NA	CASSFSPSNEKLFF	TGTGCCAGCAGCTTTTCCCCCTCTAATGAAAAACTGTTTTTT
TRBV18	16	NA	TRBJ2-2	NA	CASSPPGSLNTGELFF	TGTGCCAGCTCACCACCGGGCAGCTTAAACACCGGGGAGCTGTTTTTT
TRBV6-2/TRBV6-3	11	NA	TRBJ2-3	NA	CASSYPDTQYF	TGTGCCAGCAGTTACCCAGATACGCAGTATTTT
TRBV27	15	NA	TRBJ1-1	NA	CASSVKGTTHTEAFF	TGTGCCAGCAGTGTCAAAGGGACGACCCACACTGAAGCTTTCTTT
TRBV24-1	19	TRBD1	TRBJ2-3	NA	CATSDSGTGAAGFTDTQYF	TGTGCCACCAGTGATTCAGGGACAGGGGCGGCGGGGTTCACAGATACGCAGTATTTT
TRBV7-9	14	NA	TRBJ1-1	NA	CASSFDTASTEAFF	TGTGCCAGCAGCTTTGACACGGCGAGCACTGAAGCTTTCTTT
TRBV7-9	15	TRBD1	TRBJ1-2	NA	CASRWPGQGAQGYTF	TGTGCCAGCAGGTGGCCGGGACAGGGGGCGCAGGGCTACACCTTC
TRBV30	14	NA	TRBJ1-4	NA	CAWSMKGDNEKLFF	TGTGCCTGGAGTATGAAAGGGGATAATGAAAAACTGTTTTTT
TRBV28	12	NA	TRBJ1-5	NA	CASVNSNQPQHF	TGTGCCAGCGTAAATAGCAATCAGCCCCAGCATTTT
TRBV12-5	13	NA	TRBJ2-1	NA	CASVHFAYNEQFF	TGTGCTAGTGTTCATTTCGCCTACAATGAGCAGTTCTTC
TRBV15	14	TRBD1	TRBJ1-4	NA	CATSRDRGAEKLFF	TGTGCCACCAGCCGGGACAGGGGCGCTGAAAAACTGTTTTTT
TRBV7-9	13	NA	TRBJ1-2	NA	CASSAGYRNGYTF	TGTGCCAGCAGCGCCGGATATAGAAACGGCTACACCTTC
TRBV6-1	15	TRBD1	TRBJ1-2	NA	CASSDFGQGSYGYTF	TGTGCCAGCAGTGATTTTGGACAGGGGAGCTATGGCTACACCTTC
TRBV19	17	NA	TRBJ1-1	NA	CASSFEGHLYSNTEAFF	TGTGCCAGTAGTTTCGAGGGACACCTATACTCGAACACTGAAGCTTTCTTT
TRBV27	14	NA	TRBJ1-2	NA	CASSLGGVRYGYTF	TGTGCCAGCAGTCTCGGGGGTGTTCGCTATGGCTACACCTTC
TRBV20-1	12	NA	TRBJ1-2	NA	CSASYRDDGYTF	TGCAGTGCTAGTTATAGGGACGATGGCTACACCTTC
TRBV19	17	TRBD1	TRBJ1-5	NA	CASSQVPRGRGNQPQHF	TGTGCCAGTAGTCAAGTTCCGAGGGGGCGAGGGAATCAGCCCCAGCATTTT
TRBV27	14	NA	TRBJ1-6	NA	CASSLWGPNSPLHF	TGTGCCAGCAGTTTATGGGGGCCGAATTCACCCCTCCACTTT
TRBV5-1	17	NA	TRBJ1-1	NA	CASYAEAGHPRWTEAFF	TGCGCCAGCTATGCCGAAGCGGGACACCCTCGGTGGACTGAAGCTTTCTTT
TRBV19	13	NA	TRBJ2-7	once	CATARSEAYEQYF	TGTGCCACGGCCCGTAGTGAAGCCTACGAGCAGTACTTC
TRBV6-2/TRBV6-3	15	TRBD1	TRBJ1-5	NA	CASSRSGGGNQPQHF	TGTGCCAGCAGTCGATCAGGGGGCGGCAATCAGCCCCAGCATTTT
TRBV12-2	18	NA	TRBJ2-7	few	CASRLGGVLAPNFYEQYF	TGTGCAAGTCGCTTAGGAGGAGTTTTGGCGCCGAATTTCTACGAGCAGTACTTC
TRBV29-1	15	TRBD1	TRBJ2-1	NA	CSVKAPGQGAGEQFF	TGCAGCGTAAAAGCCCCGGGACAGGGGGCGGGTGAGCAGTTCTTC